Presented here are 20 T cell receptor beta chains from one specimen sequenced in a study of blood T cell repertoires in COVID-19 (dated by TCRdb to 2018 to 2020). The receptor library was made with the immunoSEQ multiplex PCR assay. TCRdb obtained this table from immuneACCESS and retained in-frame rearrangements with V and J assigned. These tables miss some clones; where compared with another copy, unresolved V genes account for less than half of the shortfall, and the remainder is unexplained. Recorded for this sample are roughly 110,000 clones; approximately 88% of them occurred a single time. Of the sample, roughly 8.1% is held by the ten largest clones. The sequenced material came from peripheral blood. Source of these receptors: a woman aged 40 to 50 with acute or convalescent COVID-19.

The chain carries TRBV7-9 and TRBJ2-2; possible D gene TRBD2, 6 bases. The germline V gene has CDR1 SEHNR and CDR2 FQNEAQ (reference sequence). The V end was cut by 3 bases, the J end by 0 bases, with 11 bases between. The CDR3 is 16 residues long. This chain's CDR3 is CASSFRDSPNTGELFF. Written as DNA, the CDR3 is TGTGCCAGCAGCTTCCGGGACTCTCCGAACACCGGGGAGCTGTTTTTT.

The chain has TRBV5-1 and TRBJ1-2, with D hard to call. Per germline, CDR1 SGHRS and CDR2 YFSETQ. The V end was cut by 0 bases, the J end by 5 bases, with 11 bases between. The CDR3 loop spans 14 amino acids. CDR3 DNA sequence: TGCGCCAGCAGCTTGGCCCCGGGGTTTTATGGCTACACCTTC. The encoded protein is CASSLAPGFYGYTF. Complete variable domain (other parts from reference TRBV5-1 and TRBJ1-2): KAGVTQTPRYLIKTRGQQVTLSCSPISGHRSVSWYQQTPGQGLQFLFEYFSETQRNKGNFPGRFSGRQFSNSRSEMNVSTLELGDSALYLCASSLAPGFYGYTFGSGTRLTVV.

The chain couples TRBV7-2 to TRBJ2-7; 7 nucleotides line up with TRBD1. Trimming cost V 2 bases and J 6 bases; bases outside gene matches: 7. Germline values: CDR1 SGHTA, CDR2 FQGNSA. The CDR3 spans 14 residues. CDR3 DNA: TGTGCCAGCAGCTTAATAGTCAGGGGGAGCGAGCAGTACTTC. Protein sequence: CASSLIVRGSEQYF.

This clone has more than one count but fewer than ten. The chain carries TRBV7-9 and TRBJ2-1; D perhaps matches TRBD2 (6 bases). The CDR3 runs 13 residues. CDR1 SEHNR and CDR2 FQNEAQ come from the germline V gene (reference sequence). V was clipped by 2 bases and J by 6 bases, with 8 bases between them. CDR3 residues: CASSLPGGNEQFF. CDR3 DNA sequence: TGTGCCAGCAGCTTACCCGGGGGCAATGAGCAGTTCTTC.

The chain recombines TRBV9 with TRBJ2-3; possibly TRBD2 for D (5 bases). Trimming left V 2 bases short and J 5 bases short, with 12 bases between. The germline gives CDR1 SGDLS, CDR2 YYNGEE. The CDR3 sequence is 14 residues long. CDR3 nucleotide sequence: TGTGCCAGCAGCGTGACCCTCGAGGGAGATACGCAGTATTTT. Protein: CASSVTLEGDTQYF.

The rearrangement uses TRBV19 and TRBJ1-5, with D possibly being TRBD1 (5 bases). The length of the CDR3 is 16 residues. Trimming left V 5 bases short and J 4 bases short, with 18 bases between. The germline gives CDR1 LNHDA, CDR2 SQIVND (reference sequence). CDR3 in amino acids: CASSPLIRQKNQPQHF. The CDR3, as DNA: TGTGCCAGTAGTCCCCTTATAAGACAGAAAAATCAGCCCCAGCATTTT.

V and J are TRBV11-2 and TRBJ2-3; 11 bases are a match to TRBD2. The germline gives CDR1 SGHAT, CDR2 FQNNGV. There are 18 residues in the CDR3. V lost 1 base and J lost 6; bases outside the gene matches: 12. The CDR3, as DNA: TGTGCCAGCAGCTTAGTAGGGACTAGCGGCCGTGAATCTGATACGCAGTATTTT. It codes for CASSLVGTSGRESDTQYF.

This sequence joins TRBV6-5 and TRBJ1-6; D uncertain. The ends were cut back, 6 bases at V and 3 bases at J, with 6 bases in the middle. The germline V gene has CDR1 MNHEY and CDR2 SVGAGI. The CDR3 totals 13 residues. In DNA, the CDR3 is TGTGCCAGCAGGGGCAGCTATAATTCACCCCTCCACTTT. It yields the protein CASRGSYNSPLHF.

This rearrangement joins TRBV6-5 to TRBJ1-4; 12 bases match TRBD1. CDR1 and CDR2 (germline): MNHEY, SVGAGI. The CDR3 sequence is 15 residues long. Trimming removed 8 bases from V and 12 bases from J; junction bases left unmatched: 13. Here the CDR3 reads CASLSGTGGVSELFF. The CDR3 DNA is TGTGCCAGCCTGTCCGGGACAGGGGGCGTGAGCGAACTGTTTTTT.

The chain employs TRBV14 and TRBJ2-7; D perhaps matches TRBD1 (6 bases). Trimming cost V 4 bases and J 12 bases, with 28 bases left between them. CDR3 size: 16 residues. Germline CDR1 reads SGHDN; CDR2 reads FVKESK. The CDR3 DNA is TGTGCCAGCAGCCCCATGAAGACAGGACCCTCCACGGGCACGTACTTC. It codes for CASSPMKTGPSTGTYF.

This chain connects TRBV29-1 to TRBJ1-2; tentative D call: TRBD1 (6 bases). The CDR3 runs 14 residues. The germline V gene has CDR1 SQVTM and CDR2 ANQGSEA. V was trimmed by 7 bases and J by 5 bases, leaving 20 bases between them. Written as DNA, the CDR3 is TGCAGCGCAGGGAGCGGGACACGGCTATATGGCTACACCTTC. It is translated as CSAGSGTRLYGYTF.

The J gene is TRBJ2-1, the V gene TRBV20-1; 9 bases are shared with TRBD1. The CDR3 consists of 15 residues. The trim removed 3 bases at V and 6 bases at J, leaving 9 bases unmatched. Looked up from germline, CDR1 is DFQATT and CDR2 is SNEGSKA (reference sequence). CDR3 sequence: CSASPDRGFSNEQFF. The CDR3 nucleotides read TGCAGTGCTAGTCCCGACAGGGGGTTTTCCAATGAGCAGTTCTTC.

The chain couples TRBV5-8 to TRBJ2-1; TRBD2 matches at 14 bases. This CDR3 region has 14 residues. Germline V gene data show CDR1 as SGHTS and CDR2 as YDEGEE. V lost 4 bases to trimming and J lost 10 bases; unmatched junction nucleotides: 4. For the CDR3, the DNA is TGTGCCAGCAGCCCAAGACTAGCGGGGGGGGAGCAGTTCTTC. The encoded protein is CASSPRLAGGEQFF.

The chain has TRBV21-1 and TRBJ2-1; the table gives TRBD2 as D, unverified against the DNA. TRBV21-1 is labeled a pseudogene. This CDR3 comprises 17 residues. CDR3 coding DNA: TGTGCCAGCCACCCTAGGACTAGCTTTTCATCCTACAATGAGCAGTTCTTC. It translates to CASHPRTSFSSYNEQFF.

This clone was seen a single time. This sequence joins TRBV5-5 and TRBJ1-2; D is unclear. Germline values: CDR1 SGHKS, CDR2 YYEKEE (reference sequence). The CDR3 sequence is 16 residues long. Trimming cost V 0 bases and J 5 bases, with 17 bases left between them. Here the CDR3 DNA reads TGTGCCAGCAGCTTGGAAGGTGCGGTAGGAAGTTATGGCTACACCTTC. The encoded protein is CASSLEGAVGSYGYTF.

The gene calls are TRBV21-1 and TRBJ2-3; no DNA check was done on the table's D call, TRBD2. TRBV21-1 is marked as a pseudogene. This CDR3 is 21 amino acids long. CDR3 in amino acids: CASSKAKRGHQRHKNTDTQYF. CDR3 nucleotide sequence: TGTGCCAGCAGCAAAGCGAAGCGGGGGCATCAACGACACAAAAACACAGATACGCAGTATTTT.

This clone has just a few counts. This chain links TRBV11-2 with TRBJ2-1; D is ambiguous. Looked up from germline, CDR1 is SGHAT and CDR2 is FQNNGV. The CDR3 consists of 12 residues. V was shortened by 6 bases and J by 8 bases, with 11 bases between the two germline ends. Here the CDR3 DNA reads TGTGCCAGCAGTTCAGGTTGGGATGAGCAGTTCTTC. Translated: CASSSGWDEQFF.

V gene TRBV11-3 combines with J gene TRBJ1-3; no firm D call. This CDR3 has 15 amino acids. V was clipped by 4 bases and J by 0 bases, with 10 bases between them. Germline loops: CDR1 SGHNT, CDR2 YENEEA. The chain's CDR3 is CASSSQVDSGNTIYF. DNA for the CDR3: TGTGCCAGCAGCTCGCAGGTGGACTCTGGAAACACCATATATTTT.

This clone was recorded a few times. V and J are TRBV30 and TRBJ1-3; the match to TRBD1 covers 12 bases. After removal of 3 bases from V and 3 bases from J, the junction contained 6 bases not matched to a gene. The germline CDR1 and CDR2 sequences are GTSNPN and SVGIG (reference sequence). The CDR3 consists of 16 residues. In DNA, the CDR3 is TGTGCCTGGAGCGAGGGGACAGGGGGCTTTGGAAACACCATATATTTT. Translation: CAWSEGTGGFGNTIYF.

The gene calls are TRBV6-6 and TRBJ1-5; D ambiguous. The ends were cut back, 4 bases at V and 6 bases at J, with 16 bases in the middle. The germline CDR1 and CDR2 sequences are MNHNY and SVGAGI (reference sequence). The CDR3 covers 15 residues. The CDR3 DNA reads TGTGCCAGCAGTTTGGCCTCCAGCGCAGTTCAGCCCCAGCATTTT. The encoded protein is CASSLASSAVQPQHF.